These 26 T cell receptor beta chains share one sample of origin, sequenced in a study of T cells in Graves' hyperthyroidism and ophthalmopathy. Researchers amplified the TCR beta CDR3 regions from RNA transcripts. During a first-round RT-PCR of the TCR CDR3, the HTBI primer set was used. TCRdb itself ran the multiplex PCR reads through MiXCR, one entry per CDR3 protein. The sample includes over 500,000 distinct CDR3 sequences, 46% of them seen just once. The specimen was peripheral blood or thyroid tissue (not recorded which). Source of these receptors: an adult woman with Graves' disease, either hyperthyroidism or ophthalmopathy (not recorded which).

This clonotype showed up just a few times. This chain uses TRBV10-3 with TRBJ1-6; 8 nucleotides match TRBD1. Germline V lookup: CDR1 ENHRY, CDR2 SYGVKD. The CDR3 runs 15 residues. V lost 2 bases, J lost 9 bases, and 6 bases stayed unmatched. The DNA of the CDR3 is TGTGCCATCAGTGAGGGGACAGGTGGGGCTTCACCCCTCCACTTT. Protein product: CAISEGTGGASPLHF.

This clonotype was seen at least ten times. This chain uses TRBV11-2 with TRBJ2-7; D remains ambiguous. This CDR3 has 14 residues. Germline V gene sequence: CDR1 SGHAT, CDR2 FQNNGV. Trimming stripped 2 bases from V and 2 bases from J, with 10 bases between. The CDR3 DNA reads as TGTGCCAGCAGCTTAAGGTCCGGACCCTACGAGCAGTACTTC. Protein product: CASSLRSGPYEQYF.

In this sample, this clonotype turned up many times. V usage is TRBV15 and J usage is TRBJ2-2, with 10 bases fitting TRBD2. Germline loops: CDR1 LNHNV, CDR2 YYDKDF (reference sequence). The CDR3 extends over 19 amino acids. V lost 0 bases to trimming and J lost 6 bases; unmatched junction nucleotides: 13. Here the CDR3 DNA reads TGTGCCACCAGCAGAGATCGACGGTCTAGCGGGAGCCGCGCCGGGGAGCTGTTTTTT. Translation gives CATSRDRRSSGSRAGELFF.

This clonotype was seen just once. The V call is TRBV11-2, the J call TRBJ1-4, with D unclear. This CDR3 region has 14 residues. The germline CDR1 and CDR2 sequences are SGHAT and FQNNGV. Trimming stripped 5 bases from V and 5 bases from J, with 12 bases between. The CDR3: CASSQGYRNEKLFF. CDR3 nucleotides: TGTGCCAGCAGCCAAGGGTATCGGAATGAAAAACTGTTTTTT.

CDR3 amino acids: CASSSQGASNTEAFF. CDR3 nucleotides: TGTGCCAGCAGCTCACAGGGAGCCTCGAACACTGAAGCTTTCTTT. This chain links TRBV7-8 with TRBJ1-1, with a weak D call TRBD1 (6 bases). Germline loops: CDR1 SGHVS, CDR2 FQNEAQ. Trimming removed 4 bases at V and 1 base at J, with 13 bases between. The CDR3 has 15 amino acids.

This clonotype appeared a few times. Written as DNA, the CDR3 is TGCGCCAGCAGTGAGGGCCCCCGGGACAGGTCGCTTCCATCCTATGGCTACACCTTC. This sequence encodes CASSEGPRDRSLPSYGYTF. This sequence joins TRBV10-2 and TRBJ1-2; 8 bases agree with TRBD1. The V segment lost 2 bases and the J segment 4 bases; nucleotides outside the gene matches: 18. Germline CDR1 and CDR2: WSHSY and SAAADI. The CDR3 length is 19 residues.

This clonotype was counted many times. The chain joins TRBV28 to TRBJ2-5; no reliable D call. V gave up 3 bases and J gave up 3 bases, with 8 bases separating them. The CDR3 runs 13 residues. Per germline, CDR1 MDHEN and CDR2 SYDVKM. CDR3 region: CASSFSYEETQYF. The CDR3 nucleotides read TGTGCCAGCAGTTTCTCCTACGAAGAGACCCAGTACTTC. Supplemented by reference TRBV28 and TRBJ2-5, the full variable domain reads DVKVTQSSRYLVKRTGEKVFLECVQDMDHENMFWYRQDPGLGLRLIYFSYDVKMKEKGDIPEGYSVSREKKERFSLILESASTNQTSMYLCASSFSYEETQYFGPGTRLLVL.

The genes are TRBV12-3 or TRBV12-4 and TRBJ2-5; D unclear. The germline V and J ends were trimmed by 4 bases and 7 bases, with 10 bases remaining between them. This CDR3 is 12 amino acids long. CDR3 nucleotide sequence: TGTGCCAGCAGTTCGGGCCCCCTGACCCAGTACTTC. This codes for CASSSGPLTQYF.

V is TRBV7-2 and J is TRBJ2-7; 10 nucleotides match TRBD1. CDR3 length: 13 residues. CDR1 and CDR2 from the germline V gene are SGHTA and FQGNSA. V shed 7 bases, J shed 2 bases, and the junction held 2 bases outside the gene matches. The CDR3 here is CTSTGTGAYEQYF. DNA of the CDR3: TGTACCAGCACCGGGACAGGGGCCTACGAGCAGTACTTC.

This chain uses TRBV20-1 with TRBJ2-7; unclear D gene. CDR1 is DFQATT, CDR2 SNEGSKA, per germline (reference sequence). V lost 0 bases and J lost 5, with 17 bases in between. This CDR3 is built from 15 residues. The CDR3 here is CSAREPGNNEDEQYF. The CDR3 nucleotides read TGCAGTGCTAGAGAACCTGGGAACAATGAGGACGAGCAGTACTTC.

This rearrangement joins TRBV6-5 to TRBJ2-3; maybe TRBD1 (5 bases). Germline V gene data show CDR1 as MNHEY and CDR2 as SVGAGI. The CDR3 is 14 residues long. V lost 2 bases and J 0 bases, leaving 6 bases between the germline ends. CDR3: CASSYGASTDTQYF. CDR3 nucleotides: TGTGCCAGCAGTTACGGGGCGAGCACAGATACGCAGTATTTT.

The chain is built from TRBV15 and TRBJ2-7; 9 bases are shared with TRBD1. This CDR3 is built from 15 residues. Trimming at V came to 3 bases and at J to 5 bases, leaving 8 bases not matched to a gene. Germline V CDR1 and CDR2: LNHNV, YYDKDF (reference sequence). CDR3 nucleotide sequence: TGTGCCACCAGCAGGGCACAGGGGGCAGTCGACGAGCAGTACTTC. Translated, it gives CATSRAQGAVDEQYF.

This clonotype was counted only a few times. The chain joins TRBV15 to TRBJ1-5; D gene unclear. CDR3 size: 16 residues. V lost 3 bases to trimming and J lost 2 bases, with 14 bases between them. Germline loops: CDR1 LNHNV, CDR2 YYDKDF (reference sequence). The CDR3: CATSSRRGLGNQPQHF. The CDR3 region has the DNA TGTGCCACCAGCAGCCGCCGTGGGCTTGGCAATCAGCCCCAGCATTTT.

This clonotype was recorded many times. V is TRBV2 and J is TRBJ2-2, with a weak D call TRBD2 (5 bases). Germline values: CDR1 SNHLY, CDR2 FYNNEI. The CDR3 spans 15 residues. The ends were cut back, 4 bases at V and 4 bases at J, with 13 bases in the middle. The CDR3 region is CASSVGKGSTGELFF. The DNA of the CDR3 is TGTGCCAGCAGTGTTGGTAAAGGGAGCACCGGGGAGCTGTTTTTT.

This chain uses TRBV2 with TRBJ1-1, with D possibly matching TRBD1 (6 bases). Germline CDR1 and CDR2: SNHLY and FYNNEI. V was trimmed by 6 bases and J by 1 base, leaving 15 bases between them. This CDR3 has 15 amino acids. CDR3 in amino acids: CASRATGNPNTEAFF. CDR3 nucleotide sequence: TGTGCCAGCAGAGCTACAGGGAATCCGAACACTGAAGCTTTCTTT. Full variable domain (outside the CDR3, taken from reference TRBV2 and TRBJ1-1): EPEVTQTPSHQVTQMGQEVILRCVPISNHLYFYWYRQILGQKVEFLVSFYNNEISEKSEIFDDQFSVERPDGSNFTLKIRSTKLEDSAMYFCASRATGNPNTEAFFGQGTRLTVV.

This chain connects TRBV7-2 to TRBJ1-6, with unresolved D. Trimming took 6 bases from V and 2 from J, leaving 8 bases between them. Germline V gives CDR1 SGHTA, CDR2 FQGNSA. The CDR3 totals 14 residues. CDR3 coding DNA: TGTGCCAGCAGTCACAGCGCCTATAATTCACCCCTCCACTTT. Protein: CASSHSAYNSPLHF. The whole variable domain, filled in from reference TRBV7-2 and TRBJ1-6, reads GAGVSQSPSNKVTEKGKDVELRCDPISGHTALYWYRQSLGQGLEFLIYFQGNSAPDKSGLPSDRFSAERTGGSVSTLTIQRTQQEDSAVYLCASSHSAYNSPLHFGNGTRLTVT.

There are many counts of this clonotype. This rearrangement joins TRBV10-3 to TRBJ2-2, with D possibly TRBD2 on 6 matching bases. This CDR3 contains 14 residues. The germline V gene encodes CDR1 ENHRY and CDR2 SYGVKD. Trimming stripped 5 bases from V and 1 base from J, with 8 bases between. CDR3 in DNA: TGTGCCATCAGTTCGGGACTGAACACCGGGGAGCTGTTTTTT. Its protein product is CAISSGLNTGELFF.

CDR3 amino acids: CAIGTGQETQYF. The CDR3 coding sequence is TGTGCCATAGGGACAGGTCAAGAGACCCAGTACTTC. The chain has TRBV10-3 and TRBJ2-5, with 8 positions matching TRBD1. The J segment lost 2 bases and the V segment lost 9 bases, leaving 2 bases of the junction unmatched. The CDR3 is 12 amino acids. The germline V gene encodes CDR1 ENHRY and CDR2 SYGVKD.

The sample holds one count of this clonotype. J is TRBJ1-2 and V is TRBV19; TRBD1 aligns across 10 bases. This CDR3 has 15 amino acids. Germline assignment: CDR1 LNHDA and CDR2 SQIVND (reference sequence). With V trimmed by 9 bases and J by 8 bases, 15 bases remained unmatched. CDR3 region: CASTPPRTGGGGYTF. For the CDR3, the DNA is TGTGCCAGCACTCCTCCCCGGACAGGGGGTGGAGGCTACACCTTC.

The chain recombines TRBV18 with TRBJ1-2; 8 bases map to TRBD1. The CDR3 loop spans 15 amino acids. V was pared by 6 bases and J by 6 bases, with 12 bases of the junction left unmatched. The V gene's germline CDR1 is KGHSH and CDR2 LQKENI. CDR3: CASSEGLQGEDGYTF. In DNA form, the CDR3 reads TGTGCCAGCTCGGAAGGATTACAGGGGGAGGATGGCTACACCTTC.

Of note for this clonotype: At one end, the junction sequence differs from germline, possibly due to a read error. The chain employs TRBV4-2 and TRBJ2-6; 9 nucleotides align to TRBD1. The germline V gene encodes CDR1 LGHNA and CDR2 YNFKEQ. This CDR3 spans 16 amino acids. DNA for the CDR3: TGTGTCAGCAGCCAACAGGGGGCGACTGGGGCCAACGTCCTGACTTTC. Protein product: CVSSQQGATGANVLTF.

This clonotype was observed a few times. V gene TRBV6-1 combines with J gene TRBJ2-7, with D hard to call. The CDR3 consists of 13 residues. Trimming pared 7 bases from V and 6 bases from J, leaving 16 bases between. Germline values: CDR1 MNHNS, CDR2 SASEGT. In DNA form, the CDR3 reads TGTGCCAGCACGAATCTCCGATGGCGCGAGCAGTACTTC. Protein: CASTNLRWREQYF.

The chain links TRBV24-1 to TRBJ2-5, with D tentatively TRBD2 (6 bases). Germline V gives CDR1 KGHDR, CDR2 SFDVKD. The CDR3 loop spans 14 amino acids. Trimming cost V 2 bases and J 4 bases, with 10 bases left between them. The CDR3 coding sequence is TGTGCCACCAGTGATTCCTGGGGAGGAGAGACCCAGTACTTC. Translated: CATSDSWGGETQYF.

V is TRBV2 and J is TRBJ1-5; a possible D gene is TRBD1 (5 bases). The germline V and J ends were trimmed by 5 bases and 7 bases, with 21 bases remaining between them. In germline, CDR1 is SNHLY, CDR2 FYNNEI. The CDR3 loop spans 16 amino acids. This CDR3 reads CASSPSGQGIRQPQHF. The DNA of the CDR3 is TGTGCCAGCAGTCCTTCTGGGCAGGGAATAAGACAGCCCCAGCATTTT.

This chain connects TRBV6-2 or TRBV6-3 to TRBJ1-5, with D unclear. Germline assignment: CDR1 MNHEY and CDR2 SVGEGT. The CDR3 covers 15 residues. V was cut by 6 bases and J by 2 bases, with 14 bases left in between. The CDR3 coding sequence is TGTGCCAGCAGCCGGGCCACGACGGGCAATCAGCCCCAGCATTTT. Its translation: CASSRATTGNQPQHF.

Many counts were recorded for this clonotype. The rearrangement links TRBV6-1 to TRBJ1-2, with D possibly being TRBD1 (5 bases). From germline, CDR1 is MNHNS and CDR2 SASEGT. V was trimmed by 1 base and J by 4 bases, leaving 10 bases between them. This CDR3 has 14 residues. The CDR3 DNA reads as TGTGCCAGCAGTGAAGGGGGGGGAGTCTATGGCTACACCTTC. It is translated as CASSEGGGVYGYTF.